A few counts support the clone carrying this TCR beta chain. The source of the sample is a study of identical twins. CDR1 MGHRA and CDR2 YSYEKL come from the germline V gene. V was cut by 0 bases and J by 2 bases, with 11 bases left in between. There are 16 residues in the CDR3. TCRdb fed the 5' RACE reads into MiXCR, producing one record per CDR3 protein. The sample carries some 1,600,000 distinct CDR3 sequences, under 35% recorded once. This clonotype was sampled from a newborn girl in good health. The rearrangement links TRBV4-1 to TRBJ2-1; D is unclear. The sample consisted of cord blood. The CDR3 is CASSQDGRYAYNEQFF. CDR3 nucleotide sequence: TGCGCCAGCAGCCAAGATGGGCGCTACGCCTACAATGAGCAGTTCTTC.